This T cell receptor beta chain was documented in a study of CD8 T cells in Susac syndrome. Points from the study as a whole: As the study acknowledged, the number of individuals in its TCR sequencing and HLA analysis was relatively small.

Notes on this clonotype: Its target is unknown.

CDR1 is SGHTA, CDR2 FQGNSA, per germline. Between the trimmed V and J ends, which lost 0 bases and 1 base, there was a span of 9 bases. The CDR3 is 15 residues long. The study sequenced TCR beta in blood CD8+ and CD4+ T cells. The control participants were healthy donors, and these controls were matched with respect to both age and sex. Roughly 0.5 to 1 ug RNA was reverse transcribed with random hexamers. Coverage of TCR beta CDR3 amplification by immunoSEQ multiplex PCR extended to 54 Vbeta and 13 Jbeta. MiXCR, run by TCRdb on the immunoSEQ multiplex PCR reads, gives a single entry per CDR3 protein. The sample shows under 200,000 distinct CDR3 sequences, roughly nine tenths of them seen only once.

The sequenced sample was CD4+ T cells from PBMCs. The clonotype comes from a human donor in good health. The chain combines TRBV7-2 with TRBJ1-1; D not certain. CDR3 in amino acids: CASSLAPVPNTEAFF. The CDR3 DNA is TGTGCCAGCAGCTTAGCACCGGTTCCGAACACTGAAGCTTTCTTT.